Here is one TCR beta chain with its context. TCRdb's copy holds only in-frame clones and misses some; the assay was immunoSEQ multiplex PCR. The table records some 150,000 clones, 80% of them present only once. Germline CDR1 reads SGHTA; CDR2 reads FQGNSA. The ends lost 5 bases at V and 7 bases at J; junction bases unmatched: 7. The CDR3 is 14 amino acids. These data come from a study of blood T cell repertoires in COVID-19. Study in general: The samples span acute and convalescent COVID-19 from the United States, Italy and Spain.

This clonotype originated in a man aged 55 to 70 with acute or convalescent COVID-19. The sample consisted of peripheral blood. J is TRBJ1-5 and V is TRBV7-2; TRBD1 aligns across 8 bases. The CDR3 sequence: CASSSTGGGQPQHF. In nucleotides, the CDR3 is TGTGCCAGCAGCAGTACAGGGGGAGGCCAGCCCCAGCATTTT.